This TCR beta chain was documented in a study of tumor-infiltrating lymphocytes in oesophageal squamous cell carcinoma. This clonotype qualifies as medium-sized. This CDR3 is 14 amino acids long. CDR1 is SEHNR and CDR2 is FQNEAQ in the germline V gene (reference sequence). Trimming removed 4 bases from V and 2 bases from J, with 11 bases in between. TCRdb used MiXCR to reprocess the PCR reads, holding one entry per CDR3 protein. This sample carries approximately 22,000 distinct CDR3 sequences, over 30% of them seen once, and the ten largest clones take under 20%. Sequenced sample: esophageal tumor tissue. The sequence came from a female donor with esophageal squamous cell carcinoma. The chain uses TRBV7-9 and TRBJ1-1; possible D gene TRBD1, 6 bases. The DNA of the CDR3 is TGTGCCAGCAGCTATGACAGGCCAAACACTGAAGCTTTCTTT. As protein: CASSYDRPNTEAFF.